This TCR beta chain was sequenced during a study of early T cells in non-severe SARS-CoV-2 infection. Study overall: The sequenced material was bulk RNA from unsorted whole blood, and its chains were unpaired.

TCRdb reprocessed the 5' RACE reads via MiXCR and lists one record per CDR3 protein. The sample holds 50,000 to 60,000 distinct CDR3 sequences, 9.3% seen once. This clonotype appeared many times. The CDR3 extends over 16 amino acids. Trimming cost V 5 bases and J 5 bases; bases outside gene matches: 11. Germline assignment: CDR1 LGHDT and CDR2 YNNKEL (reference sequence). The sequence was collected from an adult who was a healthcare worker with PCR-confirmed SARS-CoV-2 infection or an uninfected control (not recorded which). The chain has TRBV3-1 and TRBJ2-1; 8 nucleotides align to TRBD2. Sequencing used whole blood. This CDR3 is CASSKRSGGGNNEQFF. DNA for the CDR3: TGTGCCAGCAGCAAAAGGAGCGGCGGGGGGAACAATGAGCAGTTCTTC.